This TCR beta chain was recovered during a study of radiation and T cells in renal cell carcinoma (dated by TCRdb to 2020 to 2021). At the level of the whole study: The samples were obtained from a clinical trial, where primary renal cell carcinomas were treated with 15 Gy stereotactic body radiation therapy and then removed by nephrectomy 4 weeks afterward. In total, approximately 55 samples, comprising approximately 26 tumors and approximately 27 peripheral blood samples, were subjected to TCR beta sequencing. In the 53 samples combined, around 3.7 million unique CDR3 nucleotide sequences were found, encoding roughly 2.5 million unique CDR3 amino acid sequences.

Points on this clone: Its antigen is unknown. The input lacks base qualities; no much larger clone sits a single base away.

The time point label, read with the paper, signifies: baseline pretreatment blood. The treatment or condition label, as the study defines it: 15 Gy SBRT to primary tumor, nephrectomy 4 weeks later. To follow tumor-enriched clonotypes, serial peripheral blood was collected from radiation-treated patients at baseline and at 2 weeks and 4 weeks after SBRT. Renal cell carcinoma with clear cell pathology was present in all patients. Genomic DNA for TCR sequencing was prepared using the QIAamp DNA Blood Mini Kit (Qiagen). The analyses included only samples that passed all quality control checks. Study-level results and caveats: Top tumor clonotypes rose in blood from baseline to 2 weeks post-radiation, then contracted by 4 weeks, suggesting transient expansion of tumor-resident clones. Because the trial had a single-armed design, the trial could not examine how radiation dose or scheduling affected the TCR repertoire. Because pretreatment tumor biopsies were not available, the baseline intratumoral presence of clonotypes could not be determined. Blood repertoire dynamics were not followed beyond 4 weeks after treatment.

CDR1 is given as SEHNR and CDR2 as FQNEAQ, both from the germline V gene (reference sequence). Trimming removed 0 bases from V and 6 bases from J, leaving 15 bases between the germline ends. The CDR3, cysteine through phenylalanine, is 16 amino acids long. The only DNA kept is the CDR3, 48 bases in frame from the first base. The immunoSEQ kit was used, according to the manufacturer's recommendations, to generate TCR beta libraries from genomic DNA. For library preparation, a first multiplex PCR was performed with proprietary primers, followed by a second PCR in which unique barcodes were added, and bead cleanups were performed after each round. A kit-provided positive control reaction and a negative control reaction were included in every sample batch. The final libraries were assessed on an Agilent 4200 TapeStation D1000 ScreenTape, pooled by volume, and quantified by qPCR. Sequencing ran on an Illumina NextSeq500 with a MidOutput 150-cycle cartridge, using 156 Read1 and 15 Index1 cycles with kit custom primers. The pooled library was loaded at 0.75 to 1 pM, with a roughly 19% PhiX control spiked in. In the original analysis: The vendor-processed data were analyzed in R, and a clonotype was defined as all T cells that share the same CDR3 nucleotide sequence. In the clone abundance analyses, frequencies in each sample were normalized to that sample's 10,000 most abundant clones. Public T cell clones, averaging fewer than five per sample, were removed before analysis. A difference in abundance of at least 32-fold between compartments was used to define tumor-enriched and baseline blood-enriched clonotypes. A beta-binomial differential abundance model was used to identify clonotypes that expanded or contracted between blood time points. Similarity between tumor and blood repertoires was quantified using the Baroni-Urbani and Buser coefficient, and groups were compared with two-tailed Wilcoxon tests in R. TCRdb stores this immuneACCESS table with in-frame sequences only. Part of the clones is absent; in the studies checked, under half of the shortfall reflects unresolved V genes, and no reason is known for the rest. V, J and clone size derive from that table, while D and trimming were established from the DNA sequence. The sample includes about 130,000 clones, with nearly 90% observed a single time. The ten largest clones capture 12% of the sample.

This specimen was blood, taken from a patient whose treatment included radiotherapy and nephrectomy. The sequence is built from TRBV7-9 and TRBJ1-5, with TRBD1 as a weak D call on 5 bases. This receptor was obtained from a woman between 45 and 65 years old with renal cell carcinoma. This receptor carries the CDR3 CASSLAPGLEGQPQHF. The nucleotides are TGTGCCAGCAGCTTAGCGCCAGGGCTCGAGGGTCAGCCCCAGCATTTT.